The clone carrying this T cell receptor beta chain turned up a few times. Its target is not known. The data belong to a study of T cell repertoires in cytomegalovirus infection. Background on the study: It was the public TCR beta signatures that indicated both CMV infection and matching HLA type. Overall study results and limits: It was HLA-C-restricted CMV-specific TCR beta clonotypes that dominated the response ex vivo. Cumulative frequency of public TCR beta families picked out carriers of CMV plus the relevant HLA.

V dropped 6 bases and J dropped 1 base, with 16 bases sitting between them. CDR1 and CDR2 (germline): DFQATT, SNEGSKA (reference sequence). This CDR3 is built from 14 residues. TCRdb re-analysed the reads in MiXCR, keeping a single row per CDR3 protein. Of fewer than 550,000 distinct CDR3 sequences listed, around 10% are singletons. Sequencing used PBMCs. The chain has TRBV20-1 and TRBJ2-7, with D possibly TRBD2 on 6 matching bases. The source is a human donor in good health (CMV status not recorded). Some clones in this sample may be carry-over from other donors' samples. CDR3 in DNA: TGCAGTGCCACCGGACTAAAGCTTTCCTACGAGCAGTACTTC. Translating gives CSATGLKLSYEQYF.